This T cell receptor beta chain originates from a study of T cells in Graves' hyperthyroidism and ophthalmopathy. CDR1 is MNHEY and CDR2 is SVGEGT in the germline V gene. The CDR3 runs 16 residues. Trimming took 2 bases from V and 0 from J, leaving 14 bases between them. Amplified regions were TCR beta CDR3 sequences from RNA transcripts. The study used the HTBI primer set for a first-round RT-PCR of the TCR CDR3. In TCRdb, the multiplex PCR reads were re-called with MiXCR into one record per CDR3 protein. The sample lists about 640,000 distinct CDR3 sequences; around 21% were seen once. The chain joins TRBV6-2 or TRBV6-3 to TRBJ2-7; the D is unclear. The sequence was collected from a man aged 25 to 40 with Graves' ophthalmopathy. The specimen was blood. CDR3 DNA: TGTGCCAGCAGTTACAAGGGTCTGACCCCCTCCTACGAGCAGTACTTC. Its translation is CASSYKGLTPSYEQYF.